These 12 T cell receptor beta chains share one sample of origin, sequenced in a study of shared clonotypes between healthy human individuals. Sequenced by immunoSEQ multiplex PCR; TCRdb stores in-frame clones only, minus some. The repertoire has fewer than 600,000 clones, 79% of them found once; the top ten carry approximately 12%. Sample: PBMCs. Source of these receptors: a woman aged 35 to 49 in good health. Some clones in this sample may be carry-over from other donors' samples.

In the case of this clone: This may come from a read error, since a much larger clone is one base off. The chain recombines TRBV5-1 with TRBJ2-3; D unclear. This CDR3 comprises 11 residues. Trimming took 2 bases from V and 6 from J, leaving 4 bases between them. The germline CDR1 and CDR2 sequences are SGHRS and YFSETQ. CDR3 sequence reads: CASSFGDTQYF. The CDR3 DNA is TGCGCCAGCAGCTTTGGGGATACGCAGTATTTT.

The rearrangement links TRBV25-1 to TRBJ2-5; maybe TRBD2 (5 bases). This CDR3 region has 14 residues. V shed 1 base and J shed 4 bases, with 10 bases lying between them. Germline values: CDR1 MGHDK, CDR2 SYGVNS. The CDR3 reads CASSEFGEGETQYF. In DNA, the CDR3 is TGTGCCAGCAGTGAATTTGGTGAGGGAGAGACCCAGTACTTC.

This clone was seen more than once but under ten times. V is TRBV6-1 and J is TRBJ2-2, with 7 bases aligning to TRBD2. This CDR3 contains 15 residues. Trimming at V came to 6 bases and at J to 5 bases, leaving 9 bases not matched to a gene. The V gene's germline CDR1 is MNHNS and CDR2 SASEGT. The CDR3 DNA reads TGTGCCAGCAGCCACAAACTAGCGACGACCGGGGAGCTGTTTTTT. This sequence encodes CASSHKLATTGELFF.

The chain links TRBV7-2 to TRBJ1-2; 8 nucleotides align to TRBD1. The CDR3 is made up of 13 amino acids. Trimming removed 4 bases from V and 5 bases from J; junction bases left unmatched: 3. Germline values: CDR1 SGHTA, CDR2 FQGNSA. The CDR3 is CASSWGQEYGYTF. The CDR3, as DNA: TGTGCCAGCAGCTGGGGACAGGAATATGGCTACACCTTC.

The chain carries TRBV27 and TRBJ2-7; D remains unclear. The germline V and J ends were trimmed by 6 bases and 3 bases, with 9 bases remaining between them. The CDR3 length is 12 residues. Germline CDR1 MNHEY, CDR2 SMNVEV (reference sequence). The CDR3 region has the DNA TGTGCCAGCAGCAAGACTCTCTACGAGCAGTACTTC. Translating it yields CASSKTLYEQYF.

The V call is TRBV7-3, the J call TRBJ1-1; D unclear. Trimming shortened V by 5 bases and J by 1 base, and 8 bases separated the two germline ends. Germline-derived CDR1 and CDR2 are SGHTA and FQGTGA. There are 13 residues in the CDR3. This chain's CDR3 is CASSAAKNTEAFF. The CDR3 DNA reads as TGTGCCAGCAGCGCCGCGAAGAACACTGAAGCTTTCTTT.

The CDR3 sequence is CASIANRGGYTF. DNA of the CDR3: TGTGCCAGCATCGCCAATAGGGGCGGCTACACCTTC. The gene calls are TRBV6-5 and TRBJ1-2, with D maybe TRBD1 (5 bases). Germline V CDR1 and CDR2: MNHEY, SVGAGI. The ends were cut back, 7 bases at V and 8 bases at J, with 14 bases in the middle. The CDR3 spans 12 residues.

This chain uses TRBV5-5 with TRBJ2-1; 10 bases fit TRBD2. The ends lost 0 bases at V and 4 bases at J; junction bases unmatched: 1. CDR3 length: 15 residues. The germline V gene has CDR1 SGHKS and CDR2 YYEKEE (reference sequence). As DNA, the CDR3 is TGTGCCAGCAGCTTGGTAGCGGGAGGTTACAATGAGCAGTTCTTC. Encoded protein: CASSLVAGGYNEQFF. The variable domain in full, completed from reference TRBV5-5 and TRBJ2-1, reads DAGVTQSPTHLIKTRGQQVTLRCSPISGHKSVSWYQQVLGQGPQFIFQYYEKEERGRGNFPDRFSARQFPNYSSELNVNALLLGDSALYLCASSLVAGGYNEQFFGPGTRLTVL.

The chain is built from TRBV11-3 and TRBJ2-7; the D is unclear. The CDR3 length is 15 residues. Germline-derived CDR1 and CDR2 are SGHNT and YENEEA. The V and J ends lost 7 bases and 0 bases respectively, with 16 bases between them. CDR3 in DNA: TGTGCCAGCACCCATCGGCAGTTCGGCTCCTACGAGCAGTACTTC. Translation gives CASTHRQFGSYEQYF.

This clone has a count of ten or more. This chain joins TRBV2 and TRBJ2-1; D may correspond to TRBD1 or TRBD2 (5 bases each). Trimming took 9 bases from V and 2 from J, leaving 11 bases between them. This CDR3 is built from 13 residues. Germline V lookup: CDR1 SNHLY, CDR2 FYNNEI. Here the CDR3 DNA reads TGTGCCAGTCACCGGGACGCCTACAATGAGCAGTTCTTC. It yields the protein CASHRDAYNEQFF.

V gene TRBV19 combines with J gene TRBJ2-7; 8 bases match TRBD2. Germline V CDR1 and CDR2: LNHDA, SQIVND (reference sequence). The V and J ends lost 3 bases and 3 bases, in that order; junction bases with no gene match: 4. The CDR3 totals 14 residues. The CDR3 loop reads CASSMERGHYEQYF. In DNA form, the CDR3 reads TGTGCCAGTAGTATGGAGCGGGGGCACTACGAGCAGTACTTC.

J is TRBJ2-7 and V is TRBV7-9; TRBD2 matches at 7 bases. The CDR3 consists of 13 residues. Germline V gene data show CDR1 as SEHNR and CDR2 as FQNEAQ (reference sequence). Losses at the gene ends were 3 bases for V and 9 bases for J; bases not matched to a gene: 8. The CDR3 bases are TGTGCCAGCAGCTTGGGACTATTAGAAGGGCAGTACTTC. Translation gives CASSLGLLEGQYF.